Each of the 11 T cell receptor beta chains below was sequenced from the same sample in a study of blood T cell repertoires in COVID-19. Clones were read by immunoSEQ multiplex PCR, and TCRdb kept only the in-frame ones, dropping some. The sample includes 50,000 to 70,000 clones, approximately 84% of them seen just once. Specimen: peripheral blood. The receptor set was obtained from a man between 65 and 79 years old with active COVID-19.

The chain joins TRBV6-2 or TRBV6-3 to TRBJ2-7, with TRBD2 identical over 7 bases. The length of the CDR3 is 14 residues. Germline V gene data show CDR1 as MNHEY and CDR2 as SVGEGT. V trimming: 2 bases; J trimming: 7 bases; junction bases outside the gene matches: 8. CDR3 residues: CASSYLAGEEEQYF. The CDR3 DNA is TGTGCCAGCAGTTACCTTGCGGGAGAAGAGGAGCAGTACTTC.

The chain's CDR3 is CASSQGLAGVETQYF. CDR3 nucleotide sequence: TGTGCCAGCAGTCAGGGACTAGCGGGAGTGGAGACCCAGTACTTC. The chain links TRBV28 to TRBJ2-5, with 14 bases aligning to TRBD2. Germline trimming cut 5 bases from V and 5 bases from J; bases unmatched to any gene: 4. The CDR3 spans 15 residues. Germline V lookup: CDR1 MDHEN, CDR2 SYDVKM.

The chain couples TRBV4-1 to TRBJ2-3; D is possibly TRBD2 (6 bases). V lost 4 bases and J 4 bases, leaving 18 bases between the germline ends. Per germline, CDR1 MGHRA and CDR2 YSYEKL. The CDR3 length is 16 residues. The CDR3: CASSLETRSGADTQYF. In DNA form, the CDR3 reads TGCGCCAGCAGCCTCGAGACTAGGAGCGGTGCAGATACGCAGTATTTT.

The genes are TRBV28 and TRBJ2-7, with TRBD1 matching 9 bases. The germline gives CDR1 MDHEN, CDR2 SYDVKM. Losses at the gene ends were 7 bases for V and 5 bases for J; bases not matched to a gene: 12. This CDR3 is 15 amino acids long. Written as DNA, the CDR3 is TGTGCCAGCACCACGCCGCGGACAGGGGATAACGAGCAGTACTTC. Protein sequence: CASTTPRTGDNEQYF.

This chain connects TRBV6-1 to TRBJ1-5; 8 bases are shared with TRBD1. The CDR3 covers 13 residues. Germline V gene data show CDR1 as MNHNS and CDR2 as SASEGT. Losses at the gene ends were 0 bases for V and 14 bases for J; bases not matched to a gene: 6. The CDR3 reads CASSEAFLDREHF. For the CDR3, the DNA is TGTGCCAGCAGTGAAGCCTTTCTGGACAGGGAGCATTTT.

The rearrangement links TRBV7-9 to TRBJ2-1; 13 nucleotides line up with TRBD2. Germline loops: CDR1 SEHNR, CDR2 FQNEAQ (reference sequence). The trim removed 1 base at V and 1 base at J, leaving 4 bases unmatched. The CDR3 runs 18 residues. CDR3 sequence reads: CASSLGTSGRRSYNEQFF. In DNA, the CDR3 is TGTGCCAGCAGCTTAGGGACTAGCGGGAGAAGGTCCTACAATGAGCAGTTCTTC.

The count of this clone is one. This sequence joins TRBV9 and TRBJ2-3; 10 bases map to TRBD2. CDR3 length: 16 amino acids. Per germline, CDR1 SGDLS and CDR2 YYNGEE. The junction had 2 bases not matched to a gene; V was cut back by 0 bases and J by 1 base. CDR3 loop: CASSVVSGGRTDTQYF. The CDR3 DNA reads TGTGCCAGCAGCGTAGTTAGCGGGGGGCGCACAGATACGCAGTATTTT. Full variable domain (missing parts from reference TRBV9 and TRBJ2-3): DSGVTQTPKHLITATGQRVTLRCSPRSGDLSVYWYQQSLDQGLQFLIQYYNGEERAKGNILERFSAQQFPDLHSELNLSSLELGDSALYFCASSVVSGGRTDTQYFGPGTRLTVL.

The V gene is TRBV7-3, the J gene TRBJ2-7, with D hard to call. This CDR3 region has 14 residues. Germline V gene data show CDR1 as SGHTA and CDR2 as FQGTGA. V was pared by 2 bases and J by 2 bases, with 10 bases between. The CDR3 sequence: CASSLLGGTYEQYF. In nucleotides, the CDR3 is TGTGCCAGCAGCTTACTCGGCGGAACCTACGAGCAGTACTTC.

The V gene is TRBV2, the J gene TRBJ1-1; D unresolved. CDR1 is SNHLY, CDR2 FYNNEI, per germline. Trimming cost V 7 bases and J 0 bases, with 9 bases left between them. The CDR3 is 13 amino acids. The CDR3 DNA reads TGTGCCAGCAAGGAGGAGATGAACACTGAAGCTTTCTTT. Encoded protein: CASKEEMNTEAFF. Complete variable domain (other parts from reference TRBV2 and TRBJ1-1): EPEVTQTPSHQVTQMGQEVILRCVPISNHLYFYWYRQILGQKVEFLVSFYNNEISEKSEIFDDQFSVERPDGSNFTLKIRSTKLEDSAMYFCASKEEMNTEAFFGQGTRLTVV.

The chain combines TRBV5-8 with TRBJ2-6; 7 nucleotides line up with TRBD2. The ends lost 3 bases at V and 4 bases at J; junction bases unmatched: 4. Germline V gene sequence: CDR1 SGHTS, CDR2 YDEGEE. The CDR3 is 15 residues long. For the CDR3, the DNA is TGTGCCAGCAGCTGGCGGGGGACGGGGGCCAACGTCCTGACTTTC. Residues: CASSWRGTGANVLTF. Together with reference TRBV5-8 and TRBJ2-6, the CDR3 gives the full variable domain: EAGVTQSPTHLIKTRGQQATLRCSPISGHTSVYWYQQALGLGLQFLLWYDEGEERNRGNFPPRFSGRQFPNYSSELNVNALELEDSALYLCASSWRGTGANVLTFGAGSRLTVL.

The chain combines TRBV5-6 with TRBJ2-7; tentative D call: TRBD1 (6 bases). The CDR3 contains 15 residues. V gave up 1 base and J gave up 1 base, with 12 bases separating them. CDR1 and CDR2 (germline): SGHDT, YYEEEE. The DNA for the CDR3 is TGTGCCAGCAGCTTGTACGGGACACTATCCTACGAGCAGTACTTC. Translation: CASSLYGTLSYEQYF. Combining the CDR3 with reference TRBV5-6 and TRBJ2-7 gives the whole variable domain DAGVTQSPTHLIKTRGQQVTLRCSPKSGHDTVSWYQQALGQGPQFIFQYYEEEERQRGNFPDRFSGHQFPNYSSELNVNALLLGDSALYLCASSLYGTLSYEQYFGPGTRLTVT.